The next 17 T cell receptor beta chains were all read from a single sample in a study of immune cell composition in non-small cell lung cancer. Repertoires were generated with immunoSEQ multiplex PCR, while TCRdb's copy carries only in-frame clones and drops some. This repertoire shows under 3,000 clones, roughly two thirds found once; its top ten account for less than 20%. The normal lung sample lay at least 3 cm, and maximally far, from the tumour. These data also formed part of another study, on CD4 T cells in lung cancer.

Sequenced input: non-adjacent lung tissue. The receptors originated from a human donor with non-small cell lung cancer.

This rearrangement joins TRBV13 to TRBJ2-7; TRBD2 matches at 10 bases. This CDR3 spans 14 amino acids. V was clipped by 5 bases and J by 5 bases; unmatched bases: 6. CDR1 PRHDT and CDR2 FYEKMQ come from the germline V gene (reference sequence). The CDR3 reads CASSPLAGANEQYF. The DNA for the CDR3 is TGTGCCAGCAGCCCCCTAGCGGGAGCCAACGAGCAGTACTTC.

The V gene is TRBV30, the J gene TRBJ2-7; perhaps TRBD2 as D (6 bases). Trimming shortened V by 3 bases and J by 1 base, and 7 bases separated the two germline ends. The CDR3 sequence is 12 residues long. From germline, CDR1 is GTSNPN and CDR2 SVGIG (reference sequence). The CDR3 region is CAWRGTSYEQYF. DNA of the CDR3: TGTGCCTGGAGAGGGACTTCCTACGAGCAGTACTTC. The variable domain in full, with the rest retrieved from reference TRBV30 and TRBJ2-7, is SQTIHQWPATLVQPVGSPLSLECTVEGTSNPNLYWYRQAAGRGLQLLFYSVGIGQISSEVPQNLSASRPQDRQFILSSKKLLLSDSGFYLCAWRGTSYEQYFGPGTRLTVT.

V is TRBV28 and J is TRBJ2-2; no clear D. Trimming cost V 2 bases and J 3 bases, with 10 bases left between them. The length of the CDR3 is 15 residues. Germline V lookup: CDR1 MDHEN, CDR2 SYDVKM. The CDR3 bases are TGTGCCAGCAGTTTAAGTCAGTTCTACACCGGGGAGCTGTTTTTT. Translation gives CASSLSQFYTGELFF.

This clone was seen a single time. The chain couples TRBV27 to TRBJ2-1; TRBD1 might be the D (6 bases). The V end lost 7 bases, the J end lost 6 bases, and 7 bases lay between the germline ends. Germline loops: CDR1 MNHEY, CDR2 SMNVEV (reference sequence). The CDR3 length is 11 residues. The CDR3 DNA sequence: TGTGCCAGCAAACAGGGCAATGAGCAGTTCTTC. This translates into CASKQGNEQFF.

The chain is built from TRBV14 and TRBJ1-2; 10 nucleotides agree with TRBD1. The trim removed 1 base at V and 8 bases at J, leaving 7 bases unmatched. The germline gives CDR1 SGHDN, CDR2 FVKESK. This CDR3 contains 15 residues. CDR3: CASSQVQTGGVGYTF. CDR3 nucleotides: TGTGCCAGCAGCCAAGTACAGACAGGGGGCGTCGGCTACACCTTC.

This clone was seen a handful of times. The chain employs TRBV7-8 and TRBJ2-1; the match to TRBD1 covers 8 bases. Germline V gene lookup returns CDR1 SGHVS and CDR2 FQNEAQ. This CDR3 has 18 residues. J gave up 1 base and V 1 base, and 9 bases lay outside the gene matches. The CDR3 DNA reads as TGTGCCAGCAGCTTAGGGAGCCTTGACAGGGGTTCCTACAATGAGCAGTTCTTC. Protein sequence: CASSLGSLDRGSYNEQFF.

The V and J genes are TRBV19 and TRBJ1-3; D is possibly TRBD1 (6 bases). The CDR3 consists of 13 residues. The V end was cut by 6 bases, the J end by 3 bases, with 9 bases between. The V gene's germline CDR1 is LNHDA and CDR2 SQIVND (reference sequence). Here the CDR3 DNA reads TGTGCCAGTAGCACAGGGTTTGGAAACACCATATATTTT. It yields the protein CASSTGFGNTIYF.

This chain uses TRBV5-5 with TRBJ2-1, with 9 positions matching TRBD2. V lost 4 bases, J lost 6 bases, and 8 bases stayed unmatched. Germline lookup yields CDR1 SGHKS and CDR2 YYEKEE (reference sequence). This CDR3 contains 15 residues. CDR3 DNA: TGTGCCAGCAGCCGGGCGGGGGGGTATAGCAATGAGCAGTTCTTC. It is translated as CASSRAGGYSNEQFF.

The chain couples TRBV5-6 to TRBJ2-5, with 11 bases that match TRBD2. Germline-derived CDR1 and CDR2 are SGHDT and YYEEEE. This CDR3 has 17 amino acids. V lost 3 bases, J lost 2 bases, and 9 bases stayed unmatched. CDR3 in DNA: TGTGCCAGCAGCTCAGAGCGTAGGACTAGCGGGCAAGAGACCCAGTACTTC. This sequence encodes CASSSERRTSGQETQYF.

V is TRBV12-2 and J is TRBJ2-5; the D call in the table, TRBD1, was not verified against the DNA. TRBV12-2 is given as a pseudogene. This CDR3 is 13 amino acids long. The CDR3 region is CASRHSIVETQYF. The DNA of the CDR3 is TGTGCAAGTCGCCACAGCATCGTCGAGACCCAGTACTTC.

The chain combines TRBV6-1 with TRBJ2-5, with 12 nucleotides matching TRBD2. This CDR3 has 15 residues. Germline CDR1 is MNHNS and CDR2 is SASEGT. With V trimmed by 8 bases and J by 2 bases, 6 bases remained unmatched. The CDR3 loop is CASSRLAGEQETQYF. CDR3 bases: TGTGCCAGCTCGAGACTAGCGGGAGAACAAGAGACCCAGTACTTC.

This sequence joins TRBV29-1 and TRBJ1-2; perhaps TRBD1 as D (5 bases). The length of the CDR3 is 11 residues. Trimming removed 6 bases at V and 6 bases at J, with 11 bases between. Germline V gene lookup returns CDR1 SQVTM and CDR2 ANQGSEA. CDR3 amino acids: CSVYDSDGYTF. CDR3 coding DNA: TGCAGCGTCTACGACAGCGATGGCTACACCTTC.

The V gene is TRBV4-3, the J gene TRBJ2-7; TRBD2 aligns across 7 bases. V shed 0 bases, J shed 0 bases, and the junction held 5 bases outside the gene matches. The CDR3 length is 16 residues. The V gene's germline CDR1 is LGHNA and CDR2 YSLEER. In DNA form, the CDR3 reads TGCGCCAGCAGCCAAGACCCAGCGGGAAACTCCTACGAGCAGTACTTC. This gives the protein CASSQDPAGNSYEQYF.

By sample fraction, this clone is large. The gene calls are TRBV28 and TRBJ1-2; TRBD1 agrees at 7 bases. The CDR3 is 12 residues long. The germline CDR1 and CDR2 sequences are MDHEN and SYDVKM. V shed 7 bases, J shed 13 bases, and the junction held 12 bases outside the gene matches. The CDR3 coding sequence is TGTGCCAGCACGGGACAGCGGGGGGCCTCCACCTTC. Amino acids: CASTGQRGASTF.

The genes are TRBV7-9 and TRBJ2-5, with 9 positions matching TRBD1. There are 16 residues in the CDR3. The V gene's germline CDR1 is SEHNR and CDR2 FQNEAQ (reference sequence). J gave up 5 bases and V 4 bases, and 11 bases lay outside the gene matches. CDR3 DNA: TGTGCCAGCAGCTACGGGACAGGGTCCCTTTCGGAGACCCAGTACTTC. Protein sequence: CASSYGTGSLSETQYF.

The gene calls are TRBV4-2 and TRBJ1-4; D is ambiguous. Trimming cost V 1 base and J 12 bases, with 12 bases left between them. Germline CDR1 reads LGHNA; CDR2 reads YNFKEQ. CDR3 length equals 13 residues. The chain's CDR3 is CASSQVGDTELFF. The CDR3 coding sequence is TGTGCCAGCAGCCAAGTGGGAGACACGGAACTGTTTTTT.

The rearrangement joins TRBV13 to TRBJ2-7, with 11 bases fitting TRBD2. This CDR3 is built from 18 residues. Looked up from germline, CDR1 is PRHDT and CDR2 is FYEKMQ (reference sequence). V was pared by 3 bases and J by 2 bases, with 12 bases of the junction left unmatched. CDR3: CASSFRGSPGLAAYEQYF. CDR3 bases: TGTGCCAGCAGCTTCAGGGGCTCTCCGGGACTAGCGGCCTACGAGCAGTACTTC.